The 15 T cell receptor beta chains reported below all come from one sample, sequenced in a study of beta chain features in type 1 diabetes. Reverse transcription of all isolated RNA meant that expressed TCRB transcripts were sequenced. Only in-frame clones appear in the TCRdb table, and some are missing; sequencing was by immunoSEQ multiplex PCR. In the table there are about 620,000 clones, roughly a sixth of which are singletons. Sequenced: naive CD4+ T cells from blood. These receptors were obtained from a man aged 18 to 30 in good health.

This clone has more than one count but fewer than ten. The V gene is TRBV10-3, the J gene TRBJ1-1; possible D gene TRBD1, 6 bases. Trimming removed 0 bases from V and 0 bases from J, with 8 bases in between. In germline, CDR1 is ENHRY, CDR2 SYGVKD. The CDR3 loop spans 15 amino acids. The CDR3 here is CAISESTGMNTEAFF. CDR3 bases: TGTGCCATCAGTGAGTCGACAGGCATGAACACTGAAGCTTTCTTT.

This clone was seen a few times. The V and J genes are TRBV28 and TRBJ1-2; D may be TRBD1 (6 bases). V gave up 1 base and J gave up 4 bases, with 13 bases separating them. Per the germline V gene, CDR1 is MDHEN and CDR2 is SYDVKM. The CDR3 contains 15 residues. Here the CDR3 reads CASSLSTTGSYGYTF. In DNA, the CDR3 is TGTGCCAGCAGTTTATCCACGACAGGATCCTATGGCTACACCTTC.

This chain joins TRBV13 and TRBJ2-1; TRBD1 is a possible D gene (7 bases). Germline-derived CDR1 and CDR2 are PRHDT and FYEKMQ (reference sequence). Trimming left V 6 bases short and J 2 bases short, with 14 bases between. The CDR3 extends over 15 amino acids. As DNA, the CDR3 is TGTGCCAGCAGTAACCAGGGGGGACCCTACAATGAGCAGTTCTTC. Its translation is CASSNQGGPYNEQFF.

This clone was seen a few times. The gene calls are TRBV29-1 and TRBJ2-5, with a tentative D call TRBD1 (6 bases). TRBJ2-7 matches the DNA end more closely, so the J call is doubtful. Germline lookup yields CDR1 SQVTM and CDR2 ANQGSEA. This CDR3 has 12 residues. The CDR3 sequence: CSVEGQVYEQYF. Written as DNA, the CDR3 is TGCAGCGTTGAAGGACAGGTCTACGAGCAGTACTTC.

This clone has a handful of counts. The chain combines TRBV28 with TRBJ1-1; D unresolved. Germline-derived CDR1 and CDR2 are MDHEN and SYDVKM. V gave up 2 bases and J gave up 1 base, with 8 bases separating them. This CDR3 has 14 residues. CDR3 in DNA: TGTGCCAGCAGTTTACGGCAGGCGAACACTGAAGCTTTCTTT. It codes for CASSLRQANTEAFF.

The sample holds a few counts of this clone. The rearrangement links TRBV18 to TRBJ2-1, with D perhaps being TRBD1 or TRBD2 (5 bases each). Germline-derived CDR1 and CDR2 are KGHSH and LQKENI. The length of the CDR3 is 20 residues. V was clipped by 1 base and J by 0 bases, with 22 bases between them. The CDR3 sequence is CASSPRGPQSPLSSYNEQFF. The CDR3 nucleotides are TGTGCCAGCTCACCACGGGGACCGCAATCGCCTTTAAGCTCCTACAATGAGCAGTTCTTC.

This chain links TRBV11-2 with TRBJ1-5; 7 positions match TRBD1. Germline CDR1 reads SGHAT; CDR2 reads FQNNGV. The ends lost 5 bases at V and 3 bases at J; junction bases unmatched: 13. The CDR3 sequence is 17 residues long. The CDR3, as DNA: TGTGCCAGCAGCCCCAGAGCCGGGACAGTTATCAATCAGCCCCAGCATTTT. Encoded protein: CASSPRAGTVINQPQHF.

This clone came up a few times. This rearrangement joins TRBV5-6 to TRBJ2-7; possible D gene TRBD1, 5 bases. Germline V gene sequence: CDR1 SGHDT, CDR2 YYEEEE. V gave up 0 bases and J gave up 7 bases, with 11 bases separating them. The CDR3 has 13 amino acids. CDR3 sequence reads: CASSLDPRDEQYF. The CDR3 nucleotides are TGTGCCAGCAGCTTGGATCCCAGGGATGAGCAGTACTTC.

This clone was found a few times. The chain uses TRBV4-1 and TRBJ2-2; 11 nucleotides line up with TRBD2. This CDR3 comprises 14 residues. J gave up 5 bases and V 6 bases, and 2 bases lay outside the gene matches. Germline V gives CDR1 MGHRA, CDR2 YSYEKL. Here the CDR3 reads CASRRLAGTGELFF. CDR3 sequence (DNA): TGCGCCAGCAGACGACTAGCGGGGACCGGGGAGCTGTTTTTT.

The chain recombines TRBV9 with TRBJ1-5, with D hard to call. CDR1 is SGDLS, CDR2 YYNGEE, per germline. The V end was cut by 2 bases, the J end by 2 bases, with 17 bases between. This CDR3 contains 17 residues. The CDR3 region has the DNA TGTGCCAGCAGCGTTTCGGCAGGCAATTTTGGCAATCAGCCCCAGCATTTT. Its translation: CASSVSAGNFGNQPQHF.

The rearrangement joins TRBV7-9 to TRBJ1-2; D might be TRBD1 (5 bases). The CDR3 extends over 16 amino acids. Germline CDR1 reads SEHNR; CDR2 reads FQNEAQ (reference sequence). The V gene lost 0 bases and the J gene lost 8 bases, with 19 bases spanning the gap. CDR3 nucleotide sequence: TGTGCCAGCAGCTTAGCGACGGGCAGGGTGGTAGGAGGCTACACCTTC. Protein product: CASSLATGRVVGGYTF. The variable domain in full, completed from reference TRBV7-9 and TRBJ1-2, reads DTGVSQNPRHKITKRGQNVTFRCDPISEHNRLYWYRQTLGQGPEFLTYFQNEAQLEKSRLLSDRFSAERPKGSFSTLEIQRTEQGDSAMYLCASSLATGRVVGGYTFGSGTRLTVV.

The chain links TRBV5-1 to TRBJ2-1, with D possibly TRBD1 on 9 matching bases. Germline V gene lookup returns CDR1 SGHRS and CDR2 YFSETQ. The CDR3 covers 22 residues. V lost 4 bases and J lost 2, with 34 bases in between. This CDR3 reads CASSADRGYFSQRERPYNEQFF. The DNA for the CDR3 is TGCGCCAGCAGCGCGGACAGGGGTTATTTTTCCCAGCGGGAGCGACCCTACAATGAGCAGTTCTTC.

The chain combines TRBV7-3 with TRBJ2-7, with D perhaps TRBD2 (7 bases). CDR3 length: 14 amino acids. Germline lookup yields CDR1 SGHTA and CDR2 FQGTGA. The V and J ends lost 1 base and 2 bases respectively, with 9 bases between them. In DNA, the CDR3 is TGTGCCAGCAGCTTAAACGGGGGGCCCTACGAGCAGTACTTC. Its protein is CASSLNGGPYEQYF.

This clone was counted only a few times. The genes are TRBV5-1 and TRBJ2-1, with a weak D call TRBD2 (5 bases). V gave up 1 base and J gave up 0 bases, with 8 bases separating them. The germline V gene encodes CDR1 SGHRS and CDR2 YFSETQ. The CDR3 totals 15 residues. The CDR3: CASSLLATSYNEQFF. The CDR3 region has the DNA TGCGCCAGCAGCTTGCTAGCCACCTCCTACAATGAGCAGTTCTTC.

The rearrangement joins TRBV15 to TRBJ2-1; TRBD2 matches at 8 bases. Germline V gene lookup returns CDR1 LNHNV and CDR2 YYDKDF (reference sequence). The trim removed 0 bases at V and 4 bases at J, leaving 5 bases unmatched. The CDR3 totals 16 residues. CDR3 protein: CATSRDGSGVYNEQFF. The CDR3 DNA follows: TGTGCCACCAGCAGAGATGGTAGCGGGGTGTACAATGAGCAGTTCTTC.